A selection of T cell receptor beta chains follows, all from one sample in a study of Ad26.COV2.S vaccination and SARS-CoV-2 variants. Clones were sequenced by immunoSEQ multiplex PCR, and TCRdb holds only the in-frame ones, with some missing. The table has about 460,000 clones, 89% seen once. Specimen: peripheral blood, collected in a trial of Ad26.COV2.S vaccine versus placebo. The receptors were gathered from a person aged 18-60 years who received the Ad26.COV2.S COVID-19 vaccine or a placebo. CDR3s leave out the opening cysteine and the closing phenylalanine or tryptophan. Not every row has a clone size; where given, it reads once, few, many or a size class.

J gene | V gene | clone size | CDR3 protein
TRBJ2-2 | TRBV9 | - | ASSAEEPGLRTGELF
TRBJ1-1 | TRBV7-9 | - | ASSFSDRNTEAF
TRBJ2-1 | TRBV7-2 | - | ASSLGSGLEQF
TRBJ1-1 | TRBV4-3 | - | ASGRQGATEAF
TRBJ1-1 | TRBV27 | - | ASSLYWGGTEAF
TRBJ1-4 | TRBV27 | - | ASHDGEPTTNEKLF
TRBJ2-1 | TRBV2 | - | ASSEETGGYNEQF
TRBJ2-2 | TRBV7-2 | - | ASSTQGVNTGELF
TRBJ2-7 | TRBV18 | once | ASSPTTAEREQY
TRBJ2-5 | TRBV12-5 | - | ASGLAGETQY
TRBJ2-7 | TRBV10-3 | once | AATDRAYEQY
TRBJ1-1 | TRBV18 | - | ASSRFGGENTEAF
TRBJ2-7 | TRBV6-1 | - | ASSEQPHSYEQY
TRBJ2-5 | TRBV5-4 | - | ASSLGQLQETQY
TRBJ2-3 | TRBV29-1 | - | SVGMGFGLGDTQY
TRBJ2-7 | TRBV5-1 | - | ASSMGQGAAYEQY
TRBJ2-1 | TRBV15 | - | ATSEEGIRQF
TRBJ1-5 | TRBV28 | - | ASSFAGPQH
TRBJ2-7 | TRBV7-9 | - | ASSAQGPYEQY
TRBJ2-1 | TRBV11-3 | - | ASSTGSGGPRNEQF
TRBJ1-5 | TRBV6-1 | - | ASSEPGFNQPQH
TRBJ1-3 | TRBV5-1 | - | ASSLEAEGNTIY
TRBJ1-4 | TRBV2 | few | ASSGEGQPYEKLF
TRBJ1-2 | TRBV28 | - | ASSMDMYGYT
TRBJ2-7 | TRBV7-3 | - | ASSSAGGPYEQY
TRBJ1-3 | TRBV9 | - | ASSVESSRSGNTIY
TRBJ1-5 | TRBV7-8 | - | ASSSRTGMSNQPQH
TRBJ1-1 | TRBV28 | - | ASSLPLRSEAF
TRBJ2-7 | TRBV24-1 | - | ATSETGLAGTYEQY
TRBJ1-4 | TRBV5-1 | once | ASSLLGQGTNEKLF
TRBJ2-5 | TRBV7-2 | - | ASSPRWVTTSGVGETQY
TRBJ2-3 | TRBV5-1 | once | ASSAGTGLGTGVIYTQY
TRBJ1-3 | TRBV28 | - | ASSLVGSGNTIY
TRBJ2-5 | TRBV29-1 | - | SVGERNTAPLAQY
TRBJ2-1 | TRBV9 | - | ASSVPSGTSYNEQF
TRBJ2-3 | TRBV27 | - | ASRGLAGKMSTDTQY
TRBJ2-3 | TRBV28 | - | ASSLVVWKRESTDTQY
TRBJ2-2 | TRBV9 | - | ASSPGSGELF
TRBJ1-1 | TRBV6-5 | once | ASRGPRWTEAF
TRBJ2-3 | TRBV30 | - | ATTLGTDTQY
TRBJ2-1 | TRBV10-1 | - | ASSERFSSEQF
TRBJ1-5 | TRBV5-5 | - | ASSPEGGILAQPQH
TRBJ2-2 | TRBV29-1 | - | SVTSVITGELF
TRBJ2-1 | TRBV28 | - | ASRTLGPSSYNEQF
TRBJ1-5 | TRBV20-1 | - | SAGVMAQH
TRBJ2-1 | TRBV9 | - | ASSVVGSGAGIGNNEQF
TRBJ2-6 | TRBV7-3 | once | ASSDSGANVLT
TRBJ2-1 | TRBV24-1 | - | ATSDPGVAGHEQF
TRBJ2-1 | TRBV14 | - | ASSRLAGVPGNEQF
TRBJ2-2 | TRBV7-3 | - | ASSTIAGVDTGELF
TRBJ1-1 | TRBV6-6 | once | ASSYDSYTEAF
TRBJ2-2 | TRBV3-1/TRBV3-2 | once | ASSQGRGGAVTGELF